The 28 T cell receptor beta chains reported below all come from one sample, sequenced in a study of blood T cells in healthy people across ages. A second PCR of roughly 7 to 11 cycles used a sample-barcoded 5' primer and a J-beta primer mix. TCRdb used MiXCR to reprocess the 5' RACE reads, holding one entry per CDR3 protein. The repertoire has about 720,000 distinct CDR3 sequences, 20% to 25% of them found once; the top ten carry around 22%. The sequencing input was blood. These TCRs come from a man aged 65 to 79 in good health.

The chain combines TRBV20-1 with TRBJ2-7, with a possible D match to TRBD1 (6 bases). This CDR3 contains 14 residues. Deletions cut 3 bases from V and 0 bases from J, with 12 bases between. The germline CDR1 and CDR2 sequences are DFQATT and SNEGSKA (reference sequence). In DNA, the CDR3 is TGCAGTGCTAGGCGACAGGAGGTCTCCTACGAGCAGTACTTC. Translated: CSARRQEVSYEQYF.

This clonotype came up many times. The chain has TRBV5-1 and TRBJ2-4, with 8 bases lining up with TRBD1. The germline CDR1 and CDR2 sequences are SGHRS and YFSETQ. Unmatched junction bases numbered 3, after V lost 4 bases and J lost 0 bases. This CDR3 comprises 15 residues. Written as DNA, the CDR3 is TGCGCCAGCAGCACACAGGGGGGAGCCAAAAACATTCAGTACTTC. Translating it yields CASSTQGGAKNIQYF. The full variable domain, its missing parts supplied by reference TRBV5-1 and TRBJ2-4, is KAGVTQTPRYLIKTRGQQVTLSCSPISGHRSVSWYQQTPGQGLQFLFEYFSETQRNKGNFPGRFSGRQFSNSRSEMNVSTLELGDSALYLCASSTQGGAKNIQYFGAGTRLSVL.

This clonotype appeared once. The chain joins TRBV12-3 or TRBV12-4 to TRBJ1-1; D perhaps matches TRBD1 (6 bases). This CDR3 comprises 13 residues. V was shortened by 1 base and J by 6 bases, with 9 bases between the two germline ends. The CDR3 nucleotides read TGTGCCAGCAGTTTAGAGGGGGTTGCTGAAGCTTTCTTT. Translating it yields CASSLEGVAEAFF.

This clonotype was seen only a few times. J is TRBJ2-1 and V is TRBV7-2, with a tentative D call TRBD2 (6 bases). Germline V gives CDR1 SGHTA, CDR2 FQGNSA. The germline V and J ends were trimmed by 2 bases and 6 bases, with 14 bases remaining between them. The CDR3 runs 15 residues. CDR3 region: CASSLSGEVGNEQFF. CDR3 sequence (DNA): TGTGCCAGCAGCTTAAGTGGGGAGGTCGGCAATGAGCAGTTCTTC.

The chain is built from TRBV3-1 and TRBJ1-2; D is undetermined. CDR1 and CDR2 from the germline V gene are LGHDT and YNNKEL (reference sequence). This CDR3 has 14 residues. Trimming pared 0 bases from V and 6 bases from J, leaving 11 bases between. CDR3 residues: CASSQDVGRDGYTF. The CDR3, as DNA: TGTGCCAGCAGCCAAGACGTGGGGAGAGATGGCTACACCTTC.

This clonotype has more than one count but fewer than ten. The V and J genes are TRBV4-1 and TRBJ1-4; the D is unclear. Germline V gene sequence: CDR1 MGHRA, CDR2 YSYEKL. V was cut by 0 bases and J by 1 base, with 18 bases left in between. This CDR3 region has 19 residues. CDR3 coding DNA: TGCGCCAGCAGCCAAGATCGGAAGGGCAGGAGTCGAACTAATGAAAAACTGTTTTTT. It is translated as CASSQDRKGRSRTNEKLFF.

The table lists this clonotype with a count of one. The J gene is TRBJ2-3, the V gene TRBV20-1; 7 nucleotides agree with TRBD2. CDR1 is DFQATT, CDR2 SNEGSKA, per germline (reference sequence). This CDR3 region has 14 residues. With 0 bases clipped from V and 6 bases from J, the junction kept 6 bases outside the gene matches. The CDR3 sequence is CSARDLGGTDTQYF. The DNA of the CDR3 is TGCAGTGCTAGAGATCTCGGGGGGACGGATACGCAGTATTTT.

The chain couples TRBV7-2 to TRBJ2-3, with no clear D. Deletions cut 1 base from V and 5 bases from J, with 10 bases between. From germline, CDR1 is SGHTA and CDR2 FQGNSA. The CDR3 spans 14 residues. CDR3 DNA sequence: TGTGCCAGCAGCTTAGGAGGCCCCCAAGATACGCAGTATTTT. Residues: CASSLGGPQDTQYF.

The V and J genes are TRBV29-1 and TRBJ2-1, with 7 bases that match TRBD2. J gave up 8 bases and V 5 bases, and 9 bases lay outside the gene matches. The germline gives CDR1 SQVTM, CDR2 ANQGSEA. This CDR3 contains 13 residues. In DNA, the CDR3 is TGCAGCGTTAAGAGGACTAGTCCCGATGAGCAGTTCTTC. This translates into CSVKRTSPDEQFF.

The chain is built from TRBV18 and TRBJ2-5, with D perhaps matching TRBD1 (5 bases). CDR3 length: 14 amino acids. Germline CDR1 and CDR2: KGHSH and LQKENI. V gave up 3 bases and J gave up 3 bases, with 11 bases separating them. Here the CDR3 reads CASSPSTTEETQYF. The CDR3, as DNA: TGTGCCAGCTCACCTTCCACGACAGAAGAGACCCAGTACTTC.

The table lists this clonotype with a few counts. The gene calls are TRBV7-9 and TRBJ2-1, with a weak D call TRBD2 (7 bases). TRBJ2-7 matches the DNA end more closely, so the J call is doubtful. Germline V gives CDR1 SEHNR, CDR2 FQNEAQ (reference sequence). The CDR3 has 15 residues. The CDR3 DNA sequence: TGTGCCAGCTCAGCTTATATTGCTGCGGGGGCCGAGCAGTACTTC. Translated, it gives CASSAYIAAGAEQYF.

This clonotype occurred a few times. J is TRBJ2-3 and V is TRBV29-1; unclear D gene. Germline lookup yields CDR1 SQVTM and CDR2 ANQGSEA. CDR3 length: 11 amino acids. Trimming removed 4 bases from V and 2 bases from J, with 4 bases in between. In nucleotides, the CDR3 is TGCAGCGTTGGAGACACAGATACGCAGTATTTT. Translated: CSVGDTDTQYF.

This clonotype showed up just a few times. The V and J genes are TRBV5-1 and TRBJ1-1, with a tentative D call TRBD1 (6 bases). Germline CDR1 is SGHRS and CDR2 is YFSETQ. The CDR3 contains 18 residues. V was cut by 0 bases and J by 1 base, with 19 bases left in between. The CDR3: CASSLALGGATGNTEAFF. The CDR3 DNA follows: TGCGCCAGCAGCTTGGCGTTGGGTGGGGCGACAGGGAACACTGAAGCTTTCTTT.

This sequence joins TRBV12-3 or TRBV12-4 and TRBJ1-2; TRBD1 matches 12 bases. The V and J ends lost 1 base and 8 bases, in that order; junction bases with no gene match: 8. The CDR3 runs to 16 residues. This CDR3 reads CASSLGYGTGGRGYTF. The CDR3, as DNA: TGTGCCAGCAGTTTAGGATACGGGACAGGGGGCCGAGGCTACACCTTC.

This clonotype was counted a single time. The rearrangement uses TRBV29-1 and TRBJ2-5; D is unclear. Trimming stripped 7 bases from V and 0 bases from J, with 6 bases between. The length of the CDR3 is 11 residues. Germline CDR1 and CDR2: SQVTM and ANQGSEA. CDR3 amino acids: CSGSYQETQYF. The CDR3 DNA reads as TGCAGCGGCAGCTACCAAGAGACCCAGTACTTC.

This chain uses TRBV5-1 with TRBJ2-3; 12 nucleotides agree with TRBD2. From germline, CDR1 is SGHRS and CDR2 YFSETQ. This CDR3 comprises 20 residues. J was trimmed by 2 bases and V by 5 bases; bases with no gene match: 18. The CDR3 DNA follows: TGCGCCAGCAGGGCGGCGTTCACTAGCGGGGGGCCCCTATCCACAGATACGCAGTATTTT. This encodes CASRAAFTSGGPLSTDTQYF.

This clonotype came up a few times. The chain carries TRBV27 and TRBJ2-6, with TRBD1 matching 9 bases. V shed 3 bases, J shed 1 base, and the junction held 7 bases outside the gene matches. Germline CDR1 MNHEY, CDR2 SMNVEV (reference sequence). The CDR3 consists of 18 residues. The CDR3 protein is CASSLSGTGMSGANVLTF. In nucleotides, the CDR3 is TGTGCCAGCAGTTTGTCCGGGACAGGGATGTCTGGGGCCAACGTCCTGACTTTC. The variable domain in full, completed from reference TRBV27 and TRBJ2-6, reads EAQVTQNPRYLITVTGKKLTVTCSQNMNHEYMSWYRQDPGLGLRQIYYSMNVEVTDKGDVPEGYKVSRKEKRNFPLILESPSPNQTSLYFCASSLSGTGMSGANVLTFGAGSRLTVL.

V is TRBV12-3 or TRBV12-4 and J is TRBJ2-5; 14 nucleotides agree with TRBD2. The junction had 6 bases not matched to a gene; V was cut back by 7 bases and J by 5 bases. The CDR3 has 15 residues. The CDR3 reads CASKRLAGGLETQYF. In DNA form, the CDR3 reads TGTGCCAGCAAGCGACTAGCGGGGGGGCTTGAGACCCAGTACTTC.

The gene calls are TRBV6-5 and TRBJ2-1; D is uncertain. Germline V gene sequence: CDR1 MNHEY, CDR2 SVGAGI. The CDR3 has 15 residues. V lost 6 bases to trimming and J lost 0 bases, with 12 bases between them. In DNA, the CDR3 is TGTGCCAGCAGGGAGACTTATAGCTCCTACAATGAGCAGTTCTTC. The encoded protein is CASRETYSSYNEQFF.

The chain joins TRBV10-2 to TRBJ2-5; TRBD2 aligns across 10 bases. TRBJ2-7 explains the end of the DNA better; the J call may be wrong. This CDR3 has 14 residues. Germline V CDR1 and CDR2: WSHSY, SAAADI. As DNA, the CDR3 is TGCGCCAGCAGTGCTAGCGGGAGTGGTTACGAGCAGTACGTC. This sequence encodes CASSASGSGYEQYV.

This clonotype has at least ten counts. The chain has TRBV9 and TRBJ1-2; TRBD1 is a possible D gene (6 bases). Germline CDR1 SGDLS, CDR2 YYNGEE. V was pared by 0 bases and J by 2 bases, with 8 bases between. The CDR3 is made up of 14 amino acids. The DNA for the CDR3 is TGTGCCAGCAGCGTAGAAGGGGGAAACTATGGCTACACCTTC. Translating it yields CASSVEGGNYGYTF.

The chain has TRBV19 and TRBJ1-5; no clear D. Germline V gene sequence: CDR1 LNHDA, CDR2 SQIVND (reference sequence). Trimming cost V 7 bases and J 6 bases, with 10 bases left between them. This CDR3 has 12 residues. The CDR3 sequence: CASIGPFQPQHF. CDR3 bases: TGTGCCAGTATCGGGCCCTTTCAGCCCCAGCATTTT.

The rearrangement uses TRBV19 and TRBJ1-4, with TRBD1 matching 7 bases. Germline V gene data show CDR1 as LNHDA and CDR2 as SQIVND (reference sequence). There are 12 residues in the CDR3. Trimming removed 11 bases from V and 7 bases from J; junction bases left unmatched: 7. CDR3 nucleotide sequence: TGTGCCGCCGGAGGGGGCGGTGAAAAACTGTTTTTT. It yields the protein CAAGGGGEKLFF.

The V call is TRBV27, the J call TRBJ2-5; 7 bases line up with TRBD2. The J call may be wrong; the DNA end is better matched by TRBJ2-7. Germline V gene lookup returns CDR1 MNHEY and CDR2 SMNVEV (reference sequence). CDR3 length equals 16 residues. CDR3 loop: CASSLSMTSSFYEQYV. Here the CDR3 DNA reads TGTGCCAGCAGTTTATCGATGACTAGCTCTTTCTACGAGCAGTACGTC.

With regard to this clonotype: One base away lies a much larger clone, so this may be a sequencing read error. This chain joins TRBV2 and TRBJ2-6, with D unclear. The CDR3 is 14 residues long. Germline CDR1 is SNHLY and CDR2 is FYNNEI. CDR3 region: CASKQLSGTNVLTF. CDR3 sequence (DNA): TGTGCCAGCAAACAGCTCTCTGGGACCAACGTCCTGACTTTC.

Comment on this clonotype: Sequence at one end of the junction differs from germline and may be a read error. This rearrangement joins TRBV20-1 to TRBJ2-5; 7 positions match TRBD2. Germline V lookup: CDR1 DFQATT, CDR2 SNEGSKA (reference sequence). The CDR3 has 13 residues. Here the CDR3 reads CGALAATQETQYF. The CDR3 region has the DNA TGCGGTGCTCTAGCGGCCACGCAAGAGACCCAGTACTTC.

In this sample, this clonotype turned up many times. V is TRBV7-8 and J is TRBJ1-2, with D maybe TRBD1 (5 bases). Germline V gene lookup returns CDR1 SGHVS and CDR2 FQNEAQ. The length of the CDR3 is 14 residues. Trimming shortened V by 1 base and J by 7 bases, and 13 bases separated the two germline ends. The CDR3 coding sequence is TGTGCCAGCAGCTTAGGTCGGGGGGTCCCTGGCTACACCTTC. Translating gives CASSLGRGVPGYTF.

This clonotype was found a few times. The chain employs TRBV20-1 and TRBJ2-1, with unresolved D. The germline CDR1 and CDR2 sequences are DFQATT and SNEGSKA (reference sequence). V dropped 1 base and J dropped 5 bases, with 15 bases sitting between them. The CDR3 totals 15 residues. CDR3 in DNA: TGCAGTGCTAGAGGTACTGTTCTTAGCAACAATGAGCAGTTCTTC. Its translation is CSARGTVLSNNEQFF.